A single sample gave rise to the 15 T cell receptor beta chains below, sequenced in a study of cytomegalovirus exposure and HLA in healthy donors. This table comes from immunoSEQ multiplex PCR, and its TCRdb copy is limited to in-frame clones, with some not included. The sample shows 150,000 to 250,000 clones, roughly 84% of them seen only once. Sequenced input: PBMCs. Receptor source: a woman in her 30s in good health and CMV-seropositive.

V is TRBV11-3 and J is TRBJ1-1, with D unclear. CDR1 and CDR2 (germline): SGHNT, YENEEA. V was cut by 5 bases and J by 1 base, with 8 bases left in between. This CDR3 region has 13 residues. The CDR3 region has the DNA TGTGCCAGCAGCATAAACAAGAACACTGAAGCTTTCTTT. Amino acids: CASSINKNTEAFF.

This chain connects TRBV6-5 to TRBJ1-1; D is ambiguous. Germline values: CDR1 MNHEY, CDR2 SVGAGI. Trimming took off 8 bases at V and 6 bases at J, with 13 bases between the two ends. The CDR3 length is 12 residues. CDR3 in amino acids: CASVGVRAEAFF. CDR3 nucleotide sequence: TGTGCCAGCGTGGGAGTTAGGGCTGAAGCTTTCTTT.

This rearrangement joins TRBV5-1 to TRBJ2-5; the match to TRBD1 covers 7 bases. J lost 1 base, V lost 5 bases, and 5 bases had no gene match. Germline CDR1 is SGHRS and CDR2 is YFSETQ. The CDR3 runs to 14 residues. CDR3 coding DNA: TGCGCCAGCAGTTATCAGGGGGTCCAAGAGACCCAGTACTTC. This gives the protein CASSYQGVQETQYF.

The chain links TRBV5-1 to TRBJ2-2; 7 nucleotides agree with TRBD2. The germline V gene encodes CDR1 SGHRS and CDR2 YFSETQ. After removal of 4 bases from V and 7 bases from J, the junction contained 7 bases not matched to a gene. CDR3 length equals 14 residues. DNA of the CDR3: TGCGCCAGCAGCGAAACTAGCGCGGGCGGGGAGCTGTTTTTT. This translates into CASSETSAGGELFF.

In DNA, the CDR3 is TGTGCCAGCAGCCAAGACCGCTATGGCTACACCTTC. It translates to CASSQDRYGYTF. V usage is TRBV14 and J usage is TRBJ1-2; D is ambiguous. Germline-derived CDR1 and CDR2 are SGHDN and FVKESK. The CDR3 contains 12 residues. V dropped 0 bases and J dropped 4 bases, with 3 bases sitting between them.

This clone was detected only a few times. The chain carries TRBV5-6 and TRBJ1-2; 7 nucleotides agree with TRBD1. In germline, CDR1 is SGHDT, CDR2 YYEEEE. V dropped 5 bases and J dropped 2; count of bases not matched to a gene: 3. The CDR3 is made up of 13 amino acids. This CDR3 is CASRPTGNYGYTF. CDR3 nucleotide sequence: TGTGCCAGCAGACCGACAGGGAACTATGGCTACACCTTC.

This clone appeared once. This chain connects TRBV11-2 to TRBJ2-7; 7 bases are a match to TRBD1. V lost 5 bases to trimming and J lost 4 bases; unmatched junction nucleotides: 11. CDR1 and CDR2 (germline): SGHAT, FQNNGV. The CDR3 is 15 amino acids. The CDR3 DNA sequence: TGTGCCAGCAGCCCCAGAGTGGGACAGCCATACGAGCAGTACTTC. Translated: CASSPRVGQPYEQYF.

V is TRBV27 and J is TRBJ1-4, with 9 bases matching TRBD1. The V gene end was trimmed by 3 bases and the J gene end by 7 bases; junction bases not matched to a gene: 3. The CDR3 is made up of 14 amino acids. CDR1 and CDR2 (germline): MNHEY, SMNVEV (reference sequence). The CDR3 region has the DNA TGTGCCAGCAGTTTCGGGACAGGGTCTGAAAAACTGTTTTTT. This encodes CASSFGTGSEKLFF.

This rearrangement joins TRBV29-1 to TRBJ1-1; 7 bases map to TRBD1. The trim removed 1 base at V and 10 bases at J, leaving 9 bases unmatched. CDR3 length: 13 residues. Germline V gives CDR1 SQVTM, CDR2 ANQGSEA. The CDR3 loop is CSVEASDRASAFF. The DNA of the CDR3 is TGCAGCGTTGAAGCCTCCGACAGGGCGTCAGCTTTCTTT.

This sequence joins TRBV4-1 and TRBJ2-3; 7 bases are shared with TRBD2. Per germline, CDR1 MGHRA and CDR2 YSYEKL. With V trimmed by 1 base and J by 4 bases, 5 bases remained unmatched. The length of the CDR3 is 15 residues. CDR3 coding DNA: TGCGCCAGCAGCCAAGTAGGGCTAGCGGCAGATACGCAGTATTTT. Translating gives CASSQVGLAADTQYF.

The chain has TRBV29-1 and TRBJ2-1; 13 nucleotides line up with TRBD2. Germline V CDR1 and CDR2: SQVTM, ANQGSEA. Germline trimming cut 1 base from V and 1 base from J; bases unmatched to any gene: 7. The CDR3 runs 18 residues. CDR3 DNA sequence: TGCAGCGTTGAAGGACTAGCGGGGGGAAAGGAATCCTACAATGAGCAGTTCTTC. It translates to CSVEGLAGGKESYNEQFF.

V is TRBV7-6 and J is TRBJ1-5, with 8 nucleotides matching TRBD1. The CDR3 has 15 residues. The ends lost 4 bases at V and 7 bases at J; junction bases unmatched: 9. Germline lookup yields CDR1 SGHVS and CDR2 FNYEAQ. The DNA for the CDR3 is TGTGCCAGCAGCTCGCGACAGGGGCGAGGACAGCCCCAGCATTTT. It yields the protein CASSSRQGRGQPQHF. Looking up the rest from reference TRBV7-6 and TRBJ1-5 gives the full variable domain: GAGVSQSPRYKVTKRGQDVALRCDPISGHVSLYWYRQALGQGPEFLTYFNYEAQQDKSGLPNDRFSAERPEGSISTLTIQRTEQRDSAMYRCASSSRQGRGQPQHFGDGTRLSIL.

The rearrangement joins TRBV9 to TRBJ2-1, with 8 nucleotides matching TRBD2. The CDR3 loop spans 13 amino acids. Germline V CDR1 and CDR2: SGDLS, YYNGEE. After removal of 6 bases from V and 7 bases from J, the junction contained 6 bases not matched to a gene. CDR3 sequence (DNA): TGTGCCAGCAAGTCCAGCGGGAGTAATGAGCAGTTCTTC. Translated, it gives CASKSSGSNEQFF. The full variable domain, rest sourced from reference TRBV9 and TRBJ2-1, is DSGVTQTPKHLITATGQRVTLRCSPRSGDLSVYWYQQSLDQGLQFLIQYYNGEERAKGNILERFSAQQFPDLHSELNLSSLELGDSALYFCASKSSGSNEQFFGPGTRLTVL.

The rearrangement links TRBV2 to TRBJ2-1, with 13 positions matching TRBD2. This CDR3 has 15 residues. Per the germline V gene, CDR1 is SNHLY and CDR2 is FYNNEI. The ends lost 4 bases at V and 7 bases at J; junction bases unmatched: 4. CDR3 region: CASSVGLAGDNEQFF. Here the CDR3 DNA reads TGTGCCAGCAGTGTCGGACTAGCGGGAGATAATGAGCAGTTCTTC.

This chain links TRBV7-6 with TRBJ1-2; D is uncertain. Deletions cut 3 bases from V and 4 bases from J, with 12 bases between. This CDR3 is built from 14 residues. From germline, CDR1 is SGHVS and CDR2 FNYEAQ. The CDR3 nucleotides are TGTGCCAGCAGCTTTGACGGGGAACTCTATGGCTACACCTTC. This translates into CASSFDGELYGYTF. The full variable domain, rest sourced from reference TRBV7-6 and TRBJ1-2, is GAGVSQSPRYKVTKRGQDVALRCDPISGHVSLYWYRQALGQGPEFLTYFNYEAQQDKSGLPNDRFSAERPEGSISTLTIQRTEQRDSAMYRCASSFDGELYGYTFGSGTRLTVV.